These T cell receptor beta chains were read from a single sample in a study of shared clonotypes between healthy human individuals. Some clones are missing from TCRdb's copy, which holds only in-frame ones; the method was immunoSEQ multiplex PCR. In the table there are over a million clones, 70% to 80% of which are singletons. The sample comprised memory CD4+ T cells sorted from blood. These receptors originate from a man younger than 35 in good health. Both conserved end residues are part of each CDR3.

CDR3: CASSRPRRYNEQFF; J: TRBJ2-1; V: TRBV28
CDR3: CASSDPGQGAGANVLTF; J: TRBJ2-6; V: TRBV10-1
CDR3: CASSLAGGFAEAFF; J: TRBJ1-1; V: TRBV5-1
CDR3: CASSEGWSYF; J: TRBJ2-7; V: TRBV10-2
CDR3: CASARRSSYEQYF; J: TRBJ2-7; V: TRBV6-5
CDR3: CASSSGQGPTDTQYF; J: TRBJ2-3; V: TRBV7-7
CDR3: CAISETGLNTEAFF; J: TRBJ1-1; V: TRBV10-3
CDR3: CASSDQGGKNIQYF; J: TRBJ2-4; V: TRBV5-1
CDR3: CAWSPGGAGQPQHF; J: TRBJ1-5; V: TRBV30
CDR3: CASSWASTDTQYF; J: TRBJ2-3; V: TRBV5-8
CDR3: CASSSQGKQPQHF; J: TRBJ1-5; V: TRBV19
CDR3: CASSPQQVGETQYF; J: TRBJ2-5; V: TRBV7-6
CDR3: CASSDRGGLNTEAFF; J: TRBJ1-1; V: TRBV6-1
CDR3: CASSGGLGGANVLTF; J: TRBJ2-6; V: TRBV18
CDR3: CASSFPDRVEGYTF; J: TRBJ1-2; V: TRBV5-5
CDR3: CASSLDEINTIYF; J: TRBJ1-3; V: TRBV11-2
CDR3: CASSLGLGDTQYF; J: TRBJ2-3; V: TRBV5-1
CDR3: CASSISGGSTEAFF; J: TRBJ1-1; V: TRBV19
CDR3: CASSPDRSLNYGYTF; J: TRBJ1-2; V: TRBV7-8
CDR3: CASSWDRHEKLFF; J: TRBJ1-4; V: TRBV6-5
CDR3: CASSFNGGTEAFF; J: TRBJ1-1; V: TRBV5-1
CDR3: CASSLRLAGAPGGELFF; J: TRBJ2-2; V: TRBV7-8
CDR3: CASSLGDRGLNTIYF; J: TRBJ1-3; V: TRBV5-1
CDR3: CASSPLGGSDEQYF; J: TRBJ2-7; V: TRBV18
CDR3: CASSWQGAPPYEQYF; J: TRBJ2-7; V: TRBV7-9
CDR3: CASSDGSLGRHEQFF; J: TRBJ2-1; V: TRBV2
CDR3: CASSLQGGGNTIYF; J: TRBJ1-3; V: TRBV5-1
CDR3: CASSRAGFETQYF; J: TRBJ2-5; V: TRBV5-1
CDR3: CASSYYRGADTQYF; J: TRBJ2-3; V: TRBV6-5
CDR3: CASSNDQGRKETQYF; J: TRBJ2-5; V: TRBV21-1
CDR3: CAWSVEGTQPQHF; J: TRBJ1-5; V: TRBV30
CDR3: CAIGQDTEAFF; J: TRBJ1-1; V: TRBV10-3
CDR3: CASSFQFGDNEQFF; J: TRBJ2-1; V: TRBV6-5
CDR3: CASSPRLAGIGGELFF; J: TRBJ2-2; V: TRBV18
CDR3: CASSAREQETQYF; J: TRBJ2-5; V: TRBV2
CDR3: CASSQVYNEQFF; J: TRBJ2-1; V: TRBV4-1
CDR3: CASSLMGGEQYF; J: TRBJ2-7; V: TRBV7-6
CDR3: CASSYLNPSYEQYF; J: TRBJ2-7; V: TRBV6-1
CDR3: CASSQQGNGELFF; J: TRBJ2-2; V: TRBV7-7
CDR3: CASSPMGYLGTDTQYF; J: TRBJ2-3; V: TRBV4-1
CDR3: CASSLVGEGEQFF; J: TRBJ2-1; V: TRBV5-1
CDR3: CASTPVLTVNEQFF; J: TRBJ2-1; V: TRBV2
CDR3: CASSSTSGGYNEQFF; J: TRBJ2-1; V: TRBV5-1
CDR3: CASRRGLAGDAEQFF; J: TRBJ2-1; V: TRBV2
CDR3: CASSSGDVAEPQHF; J: TRBJ1-5; V: TRBV5-1
CDR3: CASSLPSGDYNEQFF; J: TRBJ2-1; V: TRBV5-1